The next 14 T cell receptor beta chains were all read from a single sample in a study of cytomegalovirus exposure and HLA in healthy donors. PCR was performed using 60 Vbeta and 13 Jbeta primers. Sequencing used immunoSEQ multiplex PCR; TCRdb keeps in-frame clones, though not all of them. The profile shows about 180,000 clones, over 70% of them singletons. Sequencing input: PBMCs. These receptors all stem from a male donor in good health and CMV-seronegative.

This rearrangement joins TRBV5-1 to TRBJ1-2; D perhaps matches TRBD1 (5 bases). The CDR3 is made up of 14 amino acids. Germline assignment: CDR1 SGHRS and CDR2 YFSETQ. Trimming removed 0 bases from V and 4 bases from J, with 10 bases in between. In DNA form, the CDR3 reads TGCGCCAGCAGCTTGGCTGGGGGAGGCTATGGCTACACCTTC. Translation gives CASSLAGGGYGYTF.

This chain uses TRBV9 with TRBJ2-3; 11 nucleotides agree with TRBD2. The J segment lost 6 bases and the V segment lost 3 bases, leaving 9 bases of the junction unmatched. Germline values: CDR1 SGDLS, CDR2 YYNGEE. This CDR3 is built from 16 residues. Here the CDR3 reads CASSAPLAGGPDTQYF. The CDR3 DNA reads TGTGCCAGCAGCGCTCCCCTAGCGGGAGGACCTGATACGCAGTATTTT.

This sequence joins TRBV28 and TRBJ1-5, with a weak D call TRBD1 (6 bases). Trimming pared 4 bases from V and 1 base from J, leaving 14 bases between. CDR1 is MDHEN and CDR2 is SYDVKM in the germline V gene. CDR3 length: 16 amino acids. This CDR3 reads CASSSGQRPSNQPQHF. The CDR3 DNA sequence: TGTGCCAGCAGTTCTGGACAGAGACCGAGCAATCAGCCCCAGCATTTT.

This clone has more than one count but fewer than ten. V and J are TRBV19 and TRBJ1-2; TRBD1 matches 8 bases. The CDR3 is 15 residues long. J was trimmed by 6 bases and V by 7 bases; bases with no gene match: 13. The V gene's germline CDR1 is LNHDA and CDR2 SQIVND (reference sequence). This CDR3 reads CASKWRDRPGDGYTF. The CDR3 coding sequence is TGTGCCAGTAAATGGAGGGACAGGCCAGGAGATGGCTACACCTTC.

As DNA, the CDR3 is TGCAGCGTTGCCGGACAGCCCAATCAGCCCCAGCATTTT. Protein product: CSVAGQPNQPQHF. V gene TRBV29-1 combines with J gene TRBJ1-5; a possible D gene is TRBD1 (6 bases). This CDR3 is built from 13 residues. Germline V gives CDR1 SQVTM, CDR2 ANQGSEA. V dropped 4 bases and J dropped 3 bases, with 10 bases sitting between them.

This rearrangement joins TRBV30 to TRBJ1-5; D is possibly TRBD1 (6 bases). The germline V and J ends were trimmed by 3 bases and 0 bases, with 6 bases remaining between them. The CDR3 loop spans 13 amino acids. Germline CDR1 and CDR2: GTSNPN and SVGIG (reference sequence). CDR3 residues: CAWRGGSNQPQHF. CDR3 in DNA: TGTGCCTGGAGAGGGGGTAGCAATCAGCCCCAGCATTTT.

Only a few counts were recorded for this clone. At one end the junction does not follow the germline gene, possibly because of a read error. The rearrangement uses TRBV6-5 and TRBJ1-1, with D possibly TRBD1 on 5 matching bases. CDR3 length: 12 amino acids. Per the germline V gene, CDR1 is MNHEY and CDR2 is SVGAGI. Here the CDR3 reads CASGRVKTEAFF. The CDR3 bases are TGTGCCAGCGGCAGGGTGAAGACTGAAGCTTTCTTT.

The chain is built from TRBV4-2 and TRBJ1-5; no reliable D call. There are 15 residues in the CDR3. Germline V lookup: CDR1 LGHNA, CDR2 YNFKEQ. V dropped 4 bases and J dropped 0 bases, with 10 bases sitting between them. Written as DNA, the CDR3 is TGTGCCAGCAGCCCCGGGAGTAATAGCAATCAGCCCCAGCATTTT. As protein: CASSPGSNSNQPQHF.

This clone came up once. The J gene is TRBJ1-2, the V gene TRBV30; the D gene is possibly TRBD1 (5 bases). Trimming stripped 2 bases from V and 5 bases from J, with 15 bases between. The CDR3 has 14 amino acids. Germline-derived CDR1 and CDR2 are GTSNPN and SVGIG (reference sequence). CDR3 residues: CAWSREGRLYGYTF. In DNA form, the CDR3 reads TGTGCCTGGAGTCGGGAGGGGAGGCTTTATGGCTACACCTTC. Full variable domain (rest looked up from reference TRBV30 and TRBJ1-2): SQTIHQWPATLVQPVGSPLSLECTVEGTSNPNLYWYRQAAGRGLQLLFYSVGIGQISSEVPQNLSASRPQDRQFILSSKKLLLSDSGFYLCAWSREGRLYGYTFGSGTRLTVV.

The chain combines TRBV7-9 with TRBJ2-1, with TRBD2 matching over 13 bases. Germline CDR1 is SEHNR and CDR2 is FQNEAQ (reference sequence). Losses at the gene ends were 10 bases for V and 8 bases for J; bases not matched to a gene: 8. This CDR3 spans 14 amino acids. The CDR3 loop is CAIITSGGADEQFF. DNA for the CDR3: TGTGCCATCATCACTAGCGGGGGGGCCGATGAGCAGTTCTTC.

The chain joins TRBV30 to TRBJ2-7; D is unresolved. The CDR3 is made up of 12 amino acids. Between the trimmed V and J ends, which lost 0 bases and 4 bases, there was a span of 7 bases. Germline loops: CDR1 GTSNPN, CDR2 SVGIG (reference sequence). For the CDR3, the DNA is TGTGCCTGGAGTGTAACTTGGTACGAGCAGTACTTC. Translation gives CAWSVTWYEQYF.

The chain carries TRBV5-1 and TRBJ2-7, with D possibly TRBD1 on 6 matching bases. Trimming pared 4 bases from V and 5 bases from J, leaving 19 bases between. CDR1 is SGHRS and CDR2 is YFSETQ in the germline V gene. The CDR3 covers 15 residues. The CDR3 sequence is CASSPSPGEKDEQYF. The CDR3 DNA reads TGCGCCAGCAGCCCCTCCCCAGGGGAGAAGGACGAGCAGTACTTC.

This clone was recorded once. The chain uses TRBV6-5 and TRBJ1-2; TRBD1 might be the D (5 bases). V shed 4 bases and J shed 3 bases, with 9 bases lying between them. Germline values: CDR1 MNHEY, CDR2 SVGAGI. The CDR3 runs to 13 residues. The CDR3 DNA reads as TGTGCCAGCAGTTGGGGGGAGCACTATGGCTACACCTTC. Translated, it gives CASSWGEHYGYTF.

The chain has TRBV6-5 and TRBJ1-2; 8 nucleotides line up with TRBD1. Germline CDR1 is MNHEY and CDR2 is SVGAGI. V shed 0 bases, J shed 6 bases, and the junction held 9 bases outside the gene matches. CDR3 length equals 16 residues. CDR3 region: CASSYSGGQADDGYTF. CDR3 coding DNA: TGTGCCAGCAGTTACTCAGGGGGACAGGCTGACGATGGCTACACCTTC.